This TCR beta chain was sequenced for a study of identifying expanded T cells in peripheral blood. With 4 bases clipped from V and 4 bases from J, the junction kept 12 bases outside the gene matches. The CDR3 loop spans 18 amino acids. CDR1 is PRHDT, CDR2 FYEKMQ, per germline (reference sequence). Sequencing was performed with immunoSEQ multiplex PCR; in TCRdb, only in-frame clones are kept and a portion is missing. The repertoire consists of some 80,000 clones, with 80% to 90% occurring once and the leading ten covering approximately 7%. The sample comprised blood. This chain joins TRBV13 and TRBJ2-1; 11 bases agree with TRBD1. This receptor was identified in a person between 18 and 70 years old in good health. CDR3 DNA sequence: TGTGCCAGCAGCTACGCTGGTGTTTGGGACAGGGGGTACAATGAGCAGTTCTTC. It encodes CASSYAGVWDRGYNEQFF.